This TCR beta chain was recovered during a study of shared clonotypes between healthy human individuals. Findings of the study overall: The rarefaction results pointed to incomplete sorted-subset sequencing despite large depth. Shared across a few donors were approximately 5% of the naive CD4 clonotypes.

This clone has just a few counts. What it binds is not known. All of the donors resided in Nashville, Tennessee, and each was a Caucasian adult. Sequencing used immunoSEQ multiplex PCR; TCRdb keeps in-frame clones, though not all of them. The table has about a million clones, over 60% seen once; the top ten hold about 1.5%. V shed 3 bases and J shed 8 bases, with 13 bases lying between them. Germline CDR1 and CDR2: GTSNPN and SVGIG (reference sequence). The CDR3 consists of 12 residues. The rearrangement uses TRBV30 and TRBJ1-2, with D hard to call. Sequencing was carried out using memory CD4+ T cells sorted from blood. Specified subset: CD45RA-negative fraction. The sequence was obtained from a man aged 18 to 30 in good health. The CDR3 DNA is TGTGCCTGGAGCCCCTGGGGTATGGGCTACACCTTC. This codes for CAWSPWGMGYTF.